One and the same sample provided the 12 T cell receptor beta chains below, sequenced in a study of tumor and adjacent non-tumor tissue in lung cancer. No cell sorting was done before RNA was extracted from the tissue. The library came from three nested PCR rounds adapted from ARM-PCR protocols. MiXCR was run by TCRdb on the multiplex PCR reads, yielding one entry per CDR3 protein. The sample has 200,000 to 250,000 distinct CDR3 sequences, approximately 74% seen once; the top ten hold about 25%. The sample comprised lung tumor tissue. Receptors originate from a man in his fifties or sixties with non-small cell lung cancer.

Points on this clonotype: This may come from a read error, since a much larger clone is one base off. The V and J genes are TRBV20-1 and TRBJ2-1, with 10 bases matching TRBD1. The CDR3 runs to 16 residues. CDR1 is DFQATT and CDR2 is SNEGSKA in the germline V gene (reference sequence). Trimming removed 5 bases from V and 2 bases from J; junction bases left unmatched: 9. CDR3 DNA sequence: TGCAGTGCTGGGGGGGACAGGGGCCGAACCTACAATGAGCAGTTCTTC. It specifies CSAGGDRGRTYNEQFF.

This clonotype has only a few counts. This chain links TRBV4-1 with TRBJ1-1; D remains ambiguous. Germline values: CDR1 MGHRA, CDR2 YSYEKL. CDR3 length: 13 residues. V was cut by 6 bases and J by 4 bases, with 12 bases left in between. The CDR3 protein is CASREVGATEAFF. The CDR3 DNA reads as TGCGCCAGCAGAGAAGTCGGAGCCACTGAAGCTTTCTTT.

This chain uses TRBV30 with TRBJ2-1; TRBD2 matches at 15 bases. Unmatched junction bases numbered 9, after V lost 2 bases and J lost 1 base. Per germline, CDR1 GTSNPN and CDR2 SVGIG (reference sequence). The CDR3 runs to 19 residues. Here the CDR3 DNA reads TGTGCCTGGAGTCCGAAACGGACTAGCGGGGGGGAGTCCTACAATGAGCAGTTCTTC. It encodes CAWSPKRTSGGESYNEQFF.

For the CDR3, the DNA is TGTGCCAGAAGCCCCATCCGGGACGGTGGAAACACCATATATTTT. Amino acid sequence: CARSPIRDGGNTIYF. The chain couples TRBV6-1 to TRBJ1-3, with D possibly matching TRBD1 (5 bases). Deletions cut 9 bases from V and 3 bases from J, with 18 bases between. Germline-derived CDR1 and CDR2 are MNHNS and SASEGT. The CDR3 totals 15 residues.

This clonotype was found a few times. This chain connects TRBV5-4 to TRBJ2-3; 9 bases are shared with TRBD2. There are 15 residues in the CDR3. V lost 3 bases, J lost 9 bases, and 11 bases stayed unmatched. Germline CDR1 reads SGHNT; CDR2 reads YYREEE (reference sequence). CDR3 region: CASSSQLAGPATQYF. The CDR3 region has the DNA TGTGCCAGCAGCTCTCAACTAGCGGGCCCTGCCACGCAGTATTTT.

The chain has TRBV5-1 and TRBJ1-1; TRBD1 aligns across 12 bases. This CDR3 spans 16 amino acids. CDR1 is SGHRS, CDR2 YFSETQ, per germline. J lost 4 bases, V lost 2 bases, and 6 bases had no gene match. Written as DNA, the CDR3 is TGCGCCAGCAGCTTATTAGGGACAGGGGGCGGCACTGAAGCTTTCTTT. Translation: CASSLLGTGGGTEAFF.

Of note for this clonotype: Germline is not matched at one junction end, which may reflect a read error. The rearrangement joins TRBV29-1 to TRBJ2-2; 7 bases align to TRBD2. Germline loops: CDR1 SQVTM, CDR2 ANQGSEA. The CDR3 length is 13 residues. CDR3 in amino acids: CSVGRVNAGELFF. The DNA of the CDR3 is TGCAGTGTTGGGAGGGTGAACGCCGGGGAGCTGTTTTTC.

This clonotype was counted only a few times. The rearrangement uses TRBV6-1 and TRBJ1-5, with TRBD1 matching 9 bases. Germline CDR1 and CDR2: MNHNS and SASEGT. V shed 6 bases, J shed 2 bases, and the junction held 5 bases outside the gene matches. CDR3 length equals 15 residues. The CDR3 DNA sequence: TGTGCCAGCAGAGGTCGGGACAGGGGCAATCAGCCCCAGCATTTT. Translating gives CASRGRDRGNQPQHF.

In this sample, this clonotype turned up many times. The chain links TRBV5-4 to TRBJ2-7; D is tentatively TRBD1 or TRBD2 (5 bases each). Germline loops: CDR1 SGHNT, CDR2 YYREEE (reference sequence). This CDR3 spans 14 amino acids. V gave up 0 bases and J gave up 6 bases, with 13 bases separating them. CDR3 sequence: CASSLGDGIREQYF. The CDR3 DNA is TGTGCCAGCAGCTTGGGGGACGGGATACGCGAGCAGTACTTC.

On this clonotype itself: This may stem from a read error, because a much larger clone lies one nucleotide away. This chain connects TRBV6-6 to TRBJ2-1; TRBD2 aligns across 7 bases. The germline gives CDR1 MNHNY, CDR2 SVGAGI (reference sequence). The CDR3 runs to 16 residues. The CDR3 DNA follows: TGTGTCAGCAGTTACACCCGCGCGGGGGAGTCCCGGGAGCAGTTCTTC. Translating it yields CVSSYTRAGESREQFF.

Turning to this clonotype: The junction departs from the called germline gene at one end, perhaps through a read error. J is TRBJ2-5 and V is TRBV6-5; D may be TRBD1 or TRBD2 (5 bases each). CDR3 size: 14 residues. CDR1 is MNHEY and CDR2 is SVGAGI in the germline V gene. The CDR3 DNA is TGTGTCAGCAGTGATACCGGGACCGTGGATGCCCAGTACTTC. Translation gives CVSSDTGTVDAQYF.

This clonotype was picked up one time. One junction end disagrees with the germline gene, perhaps due to a read error. The chain joins TRBV4-2 to TRBJ2-1; 8 nucleotides line up with TRBD2. Germline CDR1 is LGHNA and CDR2 is YNFKEQ. The CDR3 spans 15 residues. The CDR3 DNA sequence: TGTGCCTGCAGCCCCTTGGGGCGGGGGGACAATGAGCAATTCTTC. As protein: CACSPLGRGDNEQFF.